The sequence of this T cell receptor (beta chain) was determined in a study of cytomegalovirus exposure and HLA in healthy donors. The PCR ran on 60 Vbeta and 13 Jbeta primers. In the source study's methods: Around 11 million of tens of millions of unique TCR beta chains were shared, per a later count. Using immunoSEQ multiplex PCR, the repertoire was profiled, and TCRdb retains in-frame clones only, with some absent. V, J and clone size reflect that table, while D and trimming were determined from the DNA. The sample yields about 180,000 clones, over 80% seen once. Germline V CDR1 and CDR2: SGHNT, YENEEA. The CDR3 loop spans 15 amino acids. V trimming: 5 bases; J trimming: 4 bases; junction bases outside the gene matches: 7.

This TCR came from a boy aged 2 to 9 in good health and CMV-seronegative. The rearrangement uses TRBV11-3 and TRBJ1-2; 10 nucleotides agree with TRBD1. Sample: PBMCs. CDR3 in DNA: TGTGCCAGCAGCACCCGGACAGGGGGGCCCTATGGCTACACCTTC. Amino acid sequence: CASSTRTGGPYGYTF.